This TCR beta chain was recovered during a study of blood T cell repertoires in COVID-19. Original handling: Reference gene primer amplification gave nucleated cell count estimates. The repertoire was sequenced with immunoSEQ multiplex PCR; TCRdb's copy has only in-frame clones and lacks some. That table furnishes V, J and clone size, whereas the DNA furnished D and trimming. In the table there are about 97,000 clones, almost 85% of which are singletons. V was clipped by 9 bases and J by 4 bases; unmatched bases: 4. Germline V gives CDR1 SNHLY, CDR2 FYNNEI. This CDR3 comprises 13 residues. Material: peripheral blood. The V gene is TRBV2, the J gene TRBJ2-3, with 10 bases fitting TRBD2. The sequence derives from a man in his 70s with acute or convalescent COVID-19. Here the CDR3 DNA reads TGTGCCAGATCACTAGCGGGATCAGATACGCAGTATTTT. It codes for CARSLAGSDTQYF. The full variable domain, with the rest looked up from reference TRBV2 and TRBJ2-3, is EPEVTQTPSHQVTQMGQEVILRCVPISNHLYFYWYRQILGQKVEFLVSFYNNEISEKSEIFDDQFSVERPDGSNFTLKIRSTKLEDSAMYFCARSLAGSDTQYFGPGTRLTVL.